The entry below gives a single T cell receptor (beta chain) sequence along with its context. The data were taken from a study of blood T cell repertoires in COVID-19. Study summary: COVID-19 samples from acute and convalescent phases originated in the United States, Italy and Spain.

With 3 bases clipped from V and 4 bases from J, the junction kept 6 bases outside the gene matches. CDR1 and CDR2 from the germline V gene are KGHSH and LQKENI. The length of the CDR3 is 17 residues. Original data processing: Nucleated cell counts were estimated from reference gene primer amplification. Clones were sequenced by immunoSEQ multiplex PCR, and TCRdb holds only the in-frame ones, with some missing. That table furnishes V, J and clone size, whereas the DNA furnished D and trimming. The sample has under 300,000 clones; more than 80% are singletons. The rearrangement links TRBV18 to TRBJ2-1; 13 bases are a match to TRBD2. The receptor comes from a woman younger than 45 with active or convalescent COVID-19. The sample consisted of peripheral blood. The CDR3 bases are TGTGCCAGCTCACCGACTAGCGGGGGGACCCCTTACAATGAGCAGTTCTTC. It encodes CASSPTSGGTPYNEQFF. Full variable domain (missing parts from reference TRBV18 and TRBJ2-1): NAGVMQNPRHLVRRRGQEARLRCSPMKGHSHVYWYRQLPEEGLKFMVYLQKENIIDESGMPKERFSAEFPKEGPSILRIQQVVRGDSAAYFCASSPTSGGTPYNEQFFGPGTRLTVL.